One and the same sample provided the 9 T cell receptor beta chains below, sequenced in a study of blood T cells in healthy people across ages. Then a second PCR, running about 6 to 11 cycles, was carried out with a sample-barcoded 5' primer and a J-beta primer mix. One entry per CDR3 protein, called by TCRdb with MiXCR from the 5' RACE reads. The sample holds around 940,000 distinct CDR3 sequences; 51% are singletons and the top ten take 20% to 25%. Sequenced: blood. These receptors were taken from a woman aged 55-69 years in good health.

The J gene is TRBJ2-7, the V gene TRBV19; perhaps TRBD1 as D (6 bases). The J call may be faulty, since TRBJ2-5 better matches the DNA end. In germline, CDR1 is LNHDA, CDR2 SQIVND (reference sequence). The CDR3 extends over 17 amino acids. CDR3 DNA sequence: TGTGCCAGTAGTATAGATCGAACAGGGTGGGGACAAGAGACCCAGTACTTC. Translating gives CASSIDRTGWGQETQYF.

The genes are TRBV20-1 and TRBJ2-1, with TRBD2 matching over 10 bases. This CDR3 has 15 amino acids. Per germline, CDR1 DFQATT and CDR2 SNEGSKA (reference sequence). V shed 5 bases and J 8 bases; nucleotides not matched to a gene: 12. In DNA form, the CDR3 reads TGCAGTGCTGACCGTGGGCTAGCGGGAGCGGATGAGCAGTTCTTC. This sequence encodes CSADRGLAGADEQFF.

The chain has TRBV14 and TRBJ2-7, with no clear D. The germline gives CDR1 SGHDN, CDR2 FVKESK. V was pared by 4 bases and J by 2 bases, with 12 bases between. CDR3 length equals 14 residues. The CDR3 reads CASSPPLWAYEQYF. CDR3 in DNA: TGTGCCAGCAGCCCCCCGTTATGGGCCTACGAGCAGTACTTC.

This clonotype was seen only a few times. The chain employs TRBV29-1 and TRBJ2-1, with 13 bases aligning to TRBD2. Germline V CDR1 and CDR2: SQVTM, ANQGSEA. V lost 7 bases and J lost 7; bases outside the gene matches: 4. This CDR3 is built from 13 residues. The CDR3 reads CSGRTSGRNEQFF. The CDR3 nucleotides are TGCAGCGGAAGGACTAGCGGGAGAAATGAGCAGTTCTTC.

The CDR3 protein is CASSALLWTSGTDTQYF. CDR3 coding DNA: TGTGCCAGCAGCGCCCTTTTGTGGACTAGCGGCACAGATACGCAGTATTTT. J is TRBJ2-3 and V is TRBV6-2 or TRBV6-3; TRBD2 matches 9 bases. The CDR3 sequence is 17 residues long. V lost 6 bases to trimming and J lost 1 base; unmatched junction nucleotides: 11. Germline loops: CDR1 MNHEY, CDR2 SVGEGT.

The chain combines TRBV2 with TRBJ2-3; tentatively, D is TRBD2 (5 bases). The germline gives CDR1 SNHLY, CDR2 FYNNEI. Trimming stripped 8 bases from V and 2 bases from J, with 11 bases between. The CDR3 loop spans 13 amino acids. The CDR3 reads CASEREHTDTQYF. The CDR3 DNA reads TGTGCCAGCGAGAGGGAGCACACAGATACGCAGTATTTT.

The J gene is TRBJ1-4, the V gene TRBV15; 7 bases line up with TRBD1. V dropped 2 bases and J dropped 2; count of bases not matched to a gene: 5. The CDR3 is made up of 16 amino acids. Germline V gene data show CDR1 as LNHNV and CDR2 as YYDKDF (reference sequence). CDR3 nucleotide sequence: TGTGCCACCAGCAGACCACGAGGGGGCACTAATGAAAAACTGTTTTTT. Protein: CATSRPRGGTNEKLFF.

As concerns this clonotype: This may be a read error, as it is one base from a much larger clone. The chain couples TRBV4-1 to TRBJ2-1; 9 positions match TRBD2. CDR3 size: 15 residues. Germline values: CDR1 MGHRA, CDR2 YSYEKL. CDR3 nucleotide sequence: TGCGCCAGCAGCCAAGGGACTAGCGTTTACAGTGAGCAGTTCTTC. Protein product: CASSQGTSVYSEQFF.

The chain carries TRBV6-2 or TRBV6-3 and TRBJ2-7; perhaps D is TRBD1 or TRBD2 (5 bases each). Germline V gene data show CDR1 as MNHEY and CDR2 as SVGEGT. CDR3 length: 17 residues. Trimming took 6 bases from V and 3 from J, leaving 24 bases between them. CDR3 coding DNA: TGTGCCAGCAGCCCGATTCCCGCGACAGTGGGGAGCTACGAGCAGTACTTC. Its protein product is CASSPIPATVGSYEQYF.